Shown below are 10 T cell receptor beta chains from a single sample sequenced in a study of cytomegalovirus exposure and HLA in healthy donors. The PCR had 60 Vbeta and 13 Jbeta primers. Measured with immunoSEQ multiplex PCR; TCRdb has only the in-frame clones, and not every one. This sample has about 280,000 clones, with over 85% found just once. Sequencing was carried out using PBMCs. Source of these receptors: a woman aged 18 to 35 in good health and CMV-seronegative.

The V and J genes are TRBV10-3 and TRBJ1-5, with 8 bases aligning to TRBD1. The V and J ends lost 2 bases and 2 bases, in that order; junction bases with no gene match: 2. CDR3 size: 15 residues. Per the germline V gene, CDR1 is ENHRY and CDR2 is SYGVKD. CDR3 sequence: CAISEVTGGNQPQHF. The DNA of the CDR3 is TGTGCCATCAGTGAGGTGACAGGGGGCAATCAGCCCCAGCATTTT.

The chain is built from TRBV25-1 and TRBJ1-1, with a weak D call TRBD1 (5 bases). Per the germline V gene, CDR1 is MGHDK and CDR2 is SYGVNS. Trimming removed 1 base at V and 11 bases at J, with 20 bases between. The CDR3 loop spans 15 amino acids. CDR3 sequence (DNA): TGTGCCAGCAGTGAATCCTTGGGGGGGACCGAACGGGCTTTCTTT. Translation gives CASSESLGGTERAFF.

The CDR3, as DNA: TGTGCCAGCAGCCTGGATGTTCGGGGGTCAAGCACAGATACGCAGTATTTT. Its protein product is CASSLDVRGSSTDTQYF. This chain joins TRBV13 and TRBJ2-3; D is possibly TRBD2 (6 bases). The CDR3 loop spans 17 amino acids. With 5 bases removed from V and 0 bases from J, the gap between germline ends came to 18 bases. Germline CDR1 and CDR2: PRHDT and FYEKMQ (reference sequence).

In this sample, this clone turned up once. The chain combines TRBV6-4 with TRBJ2-2; 7 bases agree with TRBD2. Germline V gene sequence: CDR1 MRHNA, CDR2 SNTAGT. The CDR3 is 14 residues long. V shed 5 bases, J shed 7 bases, and the junction held 7 bases outside the gene matches. The CDR3 protein is CASSKELASGELFF. The CDR3 DNA reads TGTGCCAGCAGTAAAGAACTAGCGAGCGGGGAGCTGTTTTTT.

The V gene is TRBV5-1, the J gene TRBJ1-1, with unresolved D. CDR3 size: 15 residues. V was pared by 0 bases and J by 1 base, with 10 bases between. CDR1 and CDR2 (germline): SGHRS, YFSETQ. CDR3 DNA: TGCGCCAGCAGCTTGGGACGGGTTGGGAACACTGAAGCTTTCTTT. Its translation: CASSLGRVGNTEAFF.

The chain carries TRBV19 and TRBJ2-3; D may be TRBD1 (6 bases). Germline V lookup: CDR1 LNHDA, CDR2 SQIVND (reference sequence). CDR3 length equals 18 residues. The V end lost 2 bases, the J end lost 6 bases, and 24 bases lay between the germline ends. CDR3 loop: CASSILAFGQGLPDTQYF. CDR3 coding DNA: TGTGCCAGTAGTATACTGGCCTTCGGCCAGGGGTTACCGGATACGCAGTATTTT.

V usage is TRBV5-1 and J usage is TRBJ2-1, with 10 positions matching TRBD2. Trimming cost V 4 bases and J 9 bases; bases outside gene matches: 13. Per germline, CDR1 SGHRS and CDR2 YFSETQ. CDR3 length: 16 residues. The CDR3: CASSPQVPSGGGEQFF. The CDR3 coding sequence is TGCGCCAGCAGCCCCCAAGTTCCGAGCGGGGGGGGTGAGCAGTTCTTC.

The J gene is TRBJ1-5, the V gene TRBV2, with 9 positions matching TRBD1. The CDR3 is 15 residues long. V was pared by 6 bases and J by 2 bases, with 5 bases of the junction left unmatched. Germline values: CDR1 SNHLY, CDR2 FYNNEI. CDR3 nucleotide sequence: TGTGCCAGCAGGAAGGACAGGGGAGGCAATCAGCCCCAGCATTTT. It yields the protein CASRKDRGGNQPQHF.

About this clone itself: This sample also contains other DNA sequences that code for the same CDR3. The chain has TRBV6-6 and TRBJ1-1; perhaps TRBD1 as D (5 bases). V lost 11 bases and J lost 2, with 12 bases in between. Germline loops: CDR1 MNHNY, CDR2 SVGAGI (reference sequence). The CDR3 extends over 12 amino acids. CDR3 amino acids: CAGRGLNTEAFF. The DNA for the CDR3 is TGTGCCGGAAGGGGACTTAACACTGAAGCTTTCTTT.

The chain recombines TRBV7-6 with TRBJ2-7, with TRBD1 matching over 7 bases. This CDR3 comprises 16 residues. V was pared by 1 base and J by 1 base, with 7 bases of the junction left unmatched. Looked up from germline, CDR1 is SGHVS and CDR2 is FNYEAQ. The CDR3 sequence: CASSLDPGQPSYEQYF. The CDR3, as DNA: TGTGCCAGCAGCTTAGACCCGGGACAGCCTTCCTACGAGCAGTACTTC.